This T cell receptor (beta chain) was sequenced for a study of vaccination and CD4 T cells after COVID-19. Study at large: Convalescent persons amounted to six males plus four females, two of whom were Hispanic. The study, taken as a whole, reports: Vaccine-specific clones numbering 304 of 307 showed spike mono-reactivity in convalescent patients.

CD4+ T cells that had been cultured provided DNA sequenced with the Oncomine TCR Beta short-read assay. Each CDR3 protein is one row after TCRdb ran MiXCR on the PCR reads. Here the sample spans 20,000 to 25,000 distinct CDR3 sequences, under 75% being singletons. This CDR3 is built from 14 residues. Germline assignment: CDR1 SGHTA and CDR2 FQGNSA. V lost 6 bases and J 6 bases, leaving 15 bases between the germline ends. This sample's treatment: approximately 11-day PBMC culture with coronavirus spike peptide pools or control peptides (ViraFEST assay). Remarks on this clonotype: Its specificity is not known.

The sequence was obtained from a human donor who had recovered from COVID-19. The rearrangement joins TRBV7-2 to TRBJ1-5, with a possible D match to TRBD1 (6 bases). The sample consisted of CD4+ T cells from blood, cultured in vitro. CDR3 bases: TGTGCCAGCAGTCGAACAGGGTTTATTCAGCCCCAGCATTTT. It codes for CASSRTGFIQPQHF.